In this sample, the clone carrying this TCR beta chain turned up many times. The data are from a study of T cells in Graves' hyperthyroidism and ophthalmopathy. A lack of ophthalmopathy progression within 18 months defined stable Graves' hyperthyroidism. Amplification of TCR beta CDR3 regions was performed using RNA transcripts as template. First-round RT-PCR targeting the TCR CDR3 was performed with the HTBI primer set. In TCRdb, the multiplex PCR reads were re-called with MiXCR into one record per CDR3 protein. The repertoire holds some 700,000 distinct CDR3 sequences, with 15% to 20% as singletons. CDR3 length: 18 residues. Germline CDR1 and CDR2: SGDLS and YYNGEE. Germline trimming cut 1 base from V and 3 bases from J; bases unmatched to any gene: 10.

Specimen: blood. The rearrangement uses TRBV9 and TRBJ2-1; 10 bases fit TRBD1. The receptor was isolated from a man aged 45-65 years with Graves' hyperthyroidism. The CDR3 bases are TGTGCCAGCAGCGTACCCCGTGCCCGGGACAGGGGCTACAATGAGCAGTTCTTC. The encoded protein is CASSVPRARDRGYNEQFF.